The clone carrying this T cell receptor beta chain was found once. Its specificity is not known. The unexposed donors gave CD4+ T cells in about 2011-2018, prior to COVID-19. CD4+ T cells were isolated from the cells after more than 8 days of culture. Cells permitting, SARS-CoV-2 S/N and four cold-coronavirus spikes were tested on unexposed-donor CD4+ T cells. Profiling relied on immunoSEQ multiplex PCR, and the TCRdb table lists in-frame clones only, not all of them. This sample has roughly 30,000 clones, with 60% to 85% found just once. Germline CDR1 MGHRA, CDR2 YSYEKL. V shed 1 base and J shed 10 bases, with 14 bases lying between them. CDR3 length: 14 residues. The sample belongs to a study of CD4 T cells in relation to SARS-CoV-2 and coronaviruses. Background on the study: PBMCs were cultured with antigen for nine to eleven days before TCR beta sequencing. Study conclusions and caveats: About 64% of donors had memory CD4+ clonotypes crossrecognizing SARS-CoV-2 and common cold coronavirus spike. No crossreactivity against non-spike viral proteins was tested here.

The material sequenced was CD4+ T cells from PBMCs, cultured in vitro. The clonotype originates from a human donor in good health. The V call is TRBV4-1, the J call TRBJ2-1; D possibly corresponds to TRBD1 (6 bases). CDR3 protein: CASSQVQGLGEQFF. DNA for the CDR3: TGCGCCAGCAGCCAAGTGCAGGGGCTGGGAGAGCAGTTCTTC.